The 18 T cell receptor beta chains reported below all come from one sample, sequenced in a study of T cell changes during pregnancy in multiple sclerosis. Here immunoSEQ multiplex PCR was the method, and the copy in TCRdb shows in-frame clones only, minus some. The sample holds 130,000 or so clones; approximately 95% are singletons and the top ten take roughly 6.2%. Sequencing used peripheral blood, obtained before pregnancy. The receptors derive from a female donor with multiple sclerosis, enrolled in a pregnancy study.

The J gene is TRBJ1-1, the V gene TRBV5-1; possible D gene TRBD1, 5 bases. CDR1 is SGHRS, CDR2 YFSETQ, per germline. The CDR3 length is 14 residues. Trimming cost V 4 bases and J 0 bases, with 10 bases left between them. The DNA of the CDR3 is TGCGCCAGCAGCCCGACAGCCTTGAACACTGAAGCTTTCTTT. Translation: CASSPTALNTEAFF.

The chain employs TRBV2 and TRBJ2-2; D unresolved. V dropped 8 bases and J dropped 3 bases, with 13 bases sitting between them. From germline, CDR1 is SNHLY and CDR2 FYNNEI. The CDR3 consists of 14 residues. The CDR3 nucleotides are TGTGCCAGCCGAAGAGTAGTGCACACCGGGGAGCTGTTTTTT. It yields the protein CASRRVVHTGELFF.

This clone was detected a few times. The V gene is TRBV2, the J gene TRBJ1-4, with D possibly being TRBD1 (5 bases). CDR1 is SNHLY, CDR2 FYNNEI, per germline. V shed 6 bases and J shed 5 bases, with 13 bases lying between them. The CDR3 sequence is 14 residues long. The CDR3 DNA reads TGTGCCAGCAGCGGGGGACGTCGAAATGAAAAACTGTTTTTT. This translates into CASSGGRRNEKLFF.

This sequence joins TRBV7-9 and TRBJ2-5; D uncertain. CDR1 and CDR2 (germline): SEHNR, FQNEAQ (reference sequence). The CDR3 runs to 14 residues. The V end was cut by 5 bases, the J end by 3 bases, with 13 bases between. CDR3 nucleotide sequence: TGTGCCAGCAGCCCTTGGGTAGCAGAAGAGACCCAGTACTTC. Protein sequence: CASSPWVAEETQYF.

The rearrangement uses TRBV2 and TRBJ1-1, with a possible D match to TRBD1 (6 bases). Germline values: CDR1 SNHLY, CDR2 FYNNEI. Trimming shortened V by 0 bases and J by 3 bases, and 17 bases separated the two germline ends. The CDR3 length is 17 residues. For the CDR3, the DNA is TGTGCCAGCAGTGAAGCGCTCGGACAGTTTGTAGACACTGAAGCTTTCTTT. Encoded protein: CASSEALGQFVDTEAFF.

This clone was counted once. The chain links TRBV6-5 to TRBJ1-5, with D unresolved. The CDR3 totals 13 residues. Between the trimmed V and J ends, which lost 5 bases and 5 bases, there was a span of 10 bases. Germline loops: CDR1 MNHEY, CDR2 SVGAGI. CDR3 in amino acids: CASSRTDDQPQHF. The DNA for the CDR3 is TGTGCCAGCAGTCGGACTGACGATCAGCCCCAGCATTTT.

The V and J genes are TRBV6-1 and TRBJ1-5; D uncertain. Germline V CDR1 and CDR2: MNHNS, SASEGT. The CDR3 loop spans 14 amino acids. The germline V and J ends were trimmed by 1 base and 5 bases, with 9 bases remaining between them. The CDR3 loop reads CASSEESIDQPQHF. CDR3 DNA sequence: TGTGCCAGCAGTGAAGAGAGTATTGATCAGCCCCAGCATTTT.

The table lists this clone with a count of one. The chain couples TRBV21-1 to TRBJ2-1; the D call in the table, TRBD1, was not verified against the DNA. TRBV21-1 corresponds to a pseudogene. CDR3 length: 16 amino acids. DNA for the CDR3: TGTGCCAGCAGCAAAGTGCAGGTTCTCTCCTACAATGAGCAGTTCTTC. Translation gives CASSKVQVLSYNEQFF.

CDR3 loop: CAWSSGTGGSKKLFF. CDR3 sequence (DNA): TGTGCCTGGAGTTCCGGGACAGGGGGCTCAAAAAAACTGTTTTTT. The V call is TRBV30, the J call TRBJ1-4, with TRBD1 matching 12 bases. The CDR3 sequence is 15 residues long. Germline CDR1 and CDR2: GTSNPN and SVGIG (reference sequence). Unmatched junction bases numbered 7, after V lost 2 bases and J lost 9 bases.

The rearrangement joins TRBV19 to TRBJ2-1; no firm D call. V was shortened by 5 bases and J by 7 bases, with 18 bases between the two germline ends. Germline V gene sequence: CDR1 LNHDA, CDR2 SQIVND (reference sequence). The CDR3 is made up of 15 amino acids. In DNA form, the CDR3 reads TGTGCCAGTAGTCCTCCTAGACCCCTTTATAATGAGCAGTTCTTC. Translated, it gives CASSPPRPLYNEQFF.

The chain uses TRBV5-4 and TRBJ1-2, with D possibly TRBD1 on 5 matching bases. V gave up 2 bases and J gave up 6 bases, with 14 bases separating them. This CDR3 region has 14 residues. Germline CDR1 SGHNT, CDR2 YYREEE (reference sequence). DNA of the CDR3: TGTGCCAGCAGCTTCCGACAGTTTTCTAATGGCTACACCTTC. This translates into CASSFRQFSNGYTF.

This chain uses TRBV7-2 with TRBJ2-1; 10 positions match TRBD2. Germline V gene sequence: CDR1 SGHTA, CDR2 FQGNSA. V was pared by 3 bases and J by 4 bases, with 6 bases of the junction left unmatched. This CDR3 is 16 amino acids long. The CDR3 protein is CASSLAGTSVYNEQFF. The DNA for the CDR3 is TGTGCCAGCAGCTTGGCCGGGACTAGCGTGTACAATGAGCAGTTCTTC. The full variable domain, in which reference TRBV7-2 and TRBJ2-1 provide the parts outside the CDR3, is GAGVSQSPSNKVTEKGKDVELRCDPISGHTALYWYRQSLGQGLEFLIYFQGNSAPDKSGLPSDRFSAERTGGSVSTLTIQRTQQEDSAVYLCASSLAGTSVYNEQFFGPGTRLTVL.

In its sample, this clone was seen once. CDR3: CASSLDRYNEKLFF. CDR3 DNA: TGTGCCAGCAGTCTAGACAGATATAATGAAAAACTGTTTTTT. The chain employs TRBV11-2 and TRBJ1-4; D perhaps matches TRBD1 (5 bases). The germline V and J ends were trimmed by 6 bases and 4 bases, with 12 bases remaining between them. CDR1 SGHAT and CDR2 FQNNGV come from the germline V gene. This CDR3 is built from 14 residues.

The V call is TRBV5-6, the J call TRBJ1-4; D call uncertain. This CDR3 has 12 amino acids. The germline V gene has CDR1 SGHDT and CDR2 YYEEEE. V lost 4 bases, J lost 16 bases, and 17 bases lay in between. The DNA for the CDR3 is TGTGCCAGCAGCCATCGACTGGTTGCGGAGTTTTTT. Its translation: CASSHRLVAEFF.

The chain links TRBV7-2 to TRBJ2-1; D possibly corresponds to TRBD1 (6 bases). Germline V gene sequence: CDR1 SGHTA, CDR2 FQGNSA. The CDR3 is made up of 15 amino acids. The V and J ends lost 0 bases and 2 bases respectively, with 8 bases between them. The CDR3 region has the DNA TGTGCCAGCAGCTTAGCGCAGGGGACCTACAATGAGCAGTTCTTC. Translated, it gives CASSLAQGTYNEQFF.

The chain has TRBV19 and TRBJ2-3, with TRBD2 matching over 9 bases. The germline V gene has CDR1 LNHDA and CDR2 SQIVND (reference sequence). The CDR3 has 15 residues. J was trimmed by 5 bases and V by 4 bases; bases with no gene match: 7. CDR3 in amino acids: CASSNSGSVGDTQYF. The CDR3 DNA reads as TGTGCCAGTAGTAATAGCGGGAGCGTAGGAGATACGCAGTATTTT.

This chain connects TRBV6-1 to TRBJ2-1, with D maybe TRBD1 (5 bases). The CDR3 is 14 residues long. Trimming took 1 base from V and 7 from J, leaving 11 bases between them. Germline assignment: CDR1 MNHNS and CDR2 SASEGT. CDR3 DNA sequence: TGTGCCAGCAGTGAAGGGGGCGATGCGAATGAGCAGTTCTTC. It encodes CASSEGGDANEQFF.

The CDR3 DNA reads TGTGCCAGCAGTAGCATGGGCAGGGTAAATTCACCCCTCCACTTT. It codes for CASSSMGRVNSPLHF. The rearrangement links TRBV6-1 to TRBJ1-6; perhaps TRBD1 as D (5 bases). Germline assignment: CDR1 MNHNS and CDR2 SASEGT. V gave up 5 bases and J gave up 7 bases, with 15 bases separating them. The CDR3 totals 15 residues.